The 4 T cell receptor beta chains in this list originate from one sample, sequenced in a study of beta chain features in type 1 diabetes. Study conclusions and caveats: A moderate, significant TCRB CDR3 shortening appeared in type 1 diabetes across four CD4+ subsets.

Antigen specificity for these receptors is unknown. As every portion of the isolated RNA was reverse transcribed, the sequencing read expressed TCRB transcripts. Generated by immunoSEQ multiplex PCR, the TCRdb table keeps only in-frame clones and is missing some. In the table there are 50,000 to 55,000 clones, 63% of which are singletons. The material sequenced was stem cell memory CD4+ T cells from blood. Receptors originate from a young woman with type 1 diabetes.

The rearrangement uses TRBV9 and TRBJ2-1; 8 bases fit TRBD2. This CDR3 comprises 17 residues. Per germline, CDR1 SGDLS and CDR2 YYNGEE. Unmatched junction bases numbered 11, after V lost 4 bases and J lost 2 bases. Written as DNA, the CDR3 is TGTGCCAGCAGCCCGAAAACTGCGGGAGGTACCTACAATGAGCAGTTCTTC. Encoded protein: CASSPKTAGGTYNEQFF.

The rearrangement links TRBV19 to TRBJ2-5, with D perhaps TRBD1 (6 bases). The DNA matches TRBJ2-7 better at its end, which makes the J call doubtful. This CDR3 has 14 residues. Germline V CDR1 and CDR2: LNHDA, SQIVND (reference sequence). CDR3 sequence: CASSSADSSYEQYF. As DNA, the CDR3 is TGTGCCAGTAGTTCCGCGGACAGTTCCTACGAGCAGTACTTC.

The count of this clone is one. This chain joins TRBV6-5 and TRBJ2-6, with D possibly matching TRBD2 (5 bases). The CDR3 is 15 amino acids. Germline V CDR1 and CDR2: MNHEY, SVGAGI. With 2 bases removed from V and 2 bases from J, the gap between germline ends came to 7 bases. The CDR3 DNA sequence: TGTGCCAGCAGTTACGAGGGCCCTGGGGCCAACGTCCTGACTTTC. Translation gives CASSYEGPGANVLTF.

This chain links TRBV7-2 with TRBJ1-2; D is ambiguous. The V end was cut by 5 bases, the J end by 4 bases, with 20 bases between. The CDR3 consists of 16 residues. Germline V CDR1 and CDR2: SGHTA, FQGNSA. The CDR3 loop reads CASSPLGEGFGYGYTF. In nucleotides, the CDR3 is TGTGCCAGCAGCCCCCTGGGAGAGGGTTTCGGCTATGGCTACACCTTC. The complete variable domain, with remaining parts taken from reference TRBV7-2 and TRBJ1-2, reads GAGVSQSPSNKVTEKGKDVELRCDPISGHTALYWYRQSLGQGLEFLIYFQGNSAPDKSGLPSDRFSAERTGGSVSTLTIQRTQQEDSAVYLCASSPLGEGFGYGYTFGSGTRLTVV.